Following are 14 T cell receptor beta chains from one sample sequenced in a study of T cell responses to AZD1222 COVID-19 vaccine. TCRdb's copy holds only in-frame clones and misses some; the assay was immunoSEQ multiplex PCR. The sample shows roughly 160,000 clones, around nine tenths of them seen only once. The material was peripheral blood, obtained on day 0 of AZD1222 vaccination. Receptors were obtained from an adult in good health.

CDR3 bases: TGTGCCAGCAGCCATCAGGGGACCTACGAGCAGTACTTC. Residues: CASSHQGTYEQYF. The chain recombines TRBV3-1 (or the pseudogene TRBV3-2) with TRBJ2-7, with D tentatively TRBD1 (6 bases). V lost 3 bases and J 2 bases, leaving 8 bases between the germline ends. The CDR3 extends over 13 amino acids. Germline V gene data show CDR1 as LGHDT and CDR2 as YNNKEL (reference sequence).

V is TRBV7-2 and J is TRBJ1-1; no clear D gene. The CDR3 is made up of 14 amino acids. Trimming took off 5 bases at V and 5 bases at J, with 15 bases between the two ends. In germline, CDR1 is SGHTA, CDR2 FQGNSA. The CDR3 region is CASSKIPGRTEAFF. CDR3 nucleotide sequence: TGTGCCAGCAGCAAAATCCCGGGCCGAACTGAAGCTTTCTTT.

This clone has a handful of counts. J is TRBJ1-1 and V is TRBV27; D might be TRBD1 (5 bases). The V end was cut by 6 bases, the J end by 3 bases, with 17 bases between. Germline-derived CDR1 and CDR2 are MNHEY and SMNVEV (reference sequence). The CDR3 extends over 15 amino acids. In nucleotides, the CDR3 is TGTGCCAGCAGATCAAACTGGGGGTTTGACACTGAAGCTTTCTTT. Translated: CASRSNWGFDTEAFF.

The chain employs TRBV11-2 and TRBJ2-7; D uncertain. This CDR3 has 12 residues. Germline CDR1 is SGHAT and CDR2 is FQNNGV. V was clipped by 0 bases and J by 4 bases, with 4 bases between them. CDR3 nucleotides: TGTGCCAGCAGCTTAGATCGTTACGAGCAGTACTTC. It is translated as CASSLDRYEQYF.

J is TRBJ2-1 and V is TRBV6-5; D assignment may be TRBD1 or TRBD2 (5 bases each). The CDR3 runs 15 residues. V was shortened by 4 bases and J by 0 bases, with 10 bases between the two germline ends. Germline CDR1 and CDR2: MNHEY and SVGAGI. This CDR3 is CASSLQGVSYNEQFF. Here the CDR3 DNA reads TGTGCCAGCAGTTTGCAGGGAGTCTCCTACAATGAGCAGTTCTTC.

The chain is built from TRBV27 and TRBJ1-2, with D perhaps matching TRBD1 (6 bases). This CDR3 spans 16 amino acids. Germline CDR1 MNHEY, CDR2 SMNVEV (reference sequence). V lost 3 bases to trimming and J lost 1 base, with 15 bases between them. The DNA for the CDR3 is TGTGCCAGCAGTTTTGACAGGAAGTCTATTAACTATGGCTACACCTTC. It yields the protein CASSFDRKSINYGYTF.

The chain employs TRBV28 and TRBJ1-6; the D gene is possibly TRBD1 (5 bases). The CDR3 is 12 residues long. V lost 3 bases and J lost 8, with 5 bases in between. Germline lookup yields CDR1 MDHEN and CDR2 SYDVKM. The chain's CDR3 is CASSLTDSPLHF. CDR3 coding DNA: TGTGCCAGCAGTTTGACAGATTCACCCCTCCACTTT.

On this clone: It may be a read error: a sequence one base away is much more abundant. Other DNA sequences in the same sample also yield this CDR3. The chain carries TRBV6-5 and TRBJ2-1, with 11 bases identical to TRBD1. J was trimmed by 3 bases and V by 6 bases; bases with no gene match: 4. Germline lookup yields CDR1 MNHEY and CDR2 SVGAGI. The CDR3 has 15 amino acids. CDR3 protein: CASSPGTGGYNEQFF. As DNA, the CDR3 is TGTGCCAGCAGCCCCGGGACAGGGGGCTACAATGAGCAGTTCTTC.

The chain links TRBV20-1 to TRBJ2-5; 9 positions agree with TRBD1. The CDR3 is 16 residues long. V shed 3 bases, J shed 4 bases, and the junction held 12 bases outside the gene matches. In germline, CDR1 is DFQATT, CDR2 SNEGSKA (reference sequence). This CDR3 is CSASISGTGKLETQYF. In DNA form, the CDR3 reads TGCAGTGCTAGTATCAGTGGGACAGGGAAGTTAGAGACCCAGTACTTC.

This chain uses TRBV3-1 (or the pseudogene TRBV3-2) with TRBJ2-5; 11 bases are a match to TRBD2. The length of the CDR3 is 17 residues. Per germline, CDR1 LGHDT and CDR2 YNNKEL (reference sequence). The V gene end was trimmed by 3 bases and the J gene end by 5 bases; junction bases not matched to a gene: 11. As DNA, the CDR3 is TGTGCCAGCAGCCAGAGGGCACTAGCGGGAGTCTTGGAGACCCAGTACTTC. It is translated as CASSQRALAGVLETQYF.

The chain couples TRBV9 to TRBJ2-1; a possible D gene is TRBD1 (6 bases). V gave up 4 bases and J gave up 7 bases, with 21 bases separating them. CDR1 and CDR2 (germline): SGDLS, YYNGEE. The CDR3 has 16 amino acids. The CDR3 is CASSLGFVEQGNEQFF. The CDR3 bases are TGTGCCAGCAGCCTAGGGTTCGTCGAACAGGGTAATGAGCAGTTCTTC. Based on the CDR3 plus reference TRBV9 and TRBJ2-1, the full variable domain is DSGVTQTPKHLITATGQRVTLRCSPRSGDLSVYWYQQSLDQGLQFLIQYYNGEERAKGNILERFSAQQFPDLHSELNLSSLELGDSALYFCASSLGFVEQGNEQFFGPGTRLTVL.

This sequence joins TRBV27 and TRBJ1-5; D is possibly TRBD1 (5 bases). Germline CDR1 reads MNHEY; CDR2 reads SMNVEV (reference sequence). The CDR3 has 15 residues. V dropped 1 base and J dropped 2 bases, with 9 bases sitting between them. For the CDR3, the DNA is TGTGCCAGCAGTTTATACGGGGCTGGCAATCAGCCCCAGCATTTT. Protein product: CASSLYGAGNQPQHF.

The CDR3 spells CASSLDQDGYTF. Written as DNA, the CDR3 is TGTGCCAGCAGCTTGGACCAGGATGGCTACACCTTC. V and J are TRBV5-6 and TRBJ1-2; D is unclear. Germline lookup yields CDR1 SGHDT and CDR2 YYEEEE. The CDR3 runs 12 residues. The ends were cut back, 0 bases at V and 6 bases at J, with 6 bases in the middle.

This sequence joins TRBV24-1 and TRBJ2-6; D unclear. The V and J ends lost 5 bases and 2 bases respectively, with 18 bases between them. The CDR3 is made up of 18 amino acids. Germline V gives CDR1 KGHDR, CDR2 SFDVKD. CDR3 nucleotides: TGTGCCACCAGTGCCAGACCGGGTCTCCAGCCTGGGGCCAACGTCCTGACTTTC. As protein: CATSARPGLQPGANVLTF.